This TCR beta chain was identified during a study of blood T cell repertoires in COVID-19 (dated by TCRdb to the early 2020s). Describing the broader study: Samples covering the acute and convalescent phases of COVID-19 were provided by collaborators in the United States, Italy and Spain. The prospective study material was composed of cDNA or gDNA derived from T cells, B-cell-depleted T cells, or PBMCs. The dataset comprised deeply sampled blood TCRbeta repertoires from subjects exposed to, actively infected with, or recovered from COVID-19. The repertoires were released in a freely available public database meant as a resource for research on the immune response to SARS-CoV-2. Samples were obtained from the ongoing ImmuneRACE study (first 160 participants) and from about 1,300 subjects provided by 6 global collaborators. Sample metadata almost always included a de-identified subject ID, COVID-19 status, age in years and sex. Where available, HLA class I and class II types were taken from metadata supplied by the sample provider and were not determined by assay-based typing.

General conclusions and limits of the study: The amount of clinical and demographic metadata varied by source and participant and was provided uncurated.

The collaborating institutions used their own protocols to collect whole blood in K2EDTA tubes. Collaborator samples were shipped for TCRbeta analysis as frozen whole blood, isolated PBMCs, or DNA extracted from either sample type. TCRbeta CDR3 regions were amplified from genomic DNA by means of the immunoSEQ Assay, a bias-controlled multiplex PCR. The authors' pipeline ran thus. The number of nucleated cells in each sample was estimated by amplification of reference gene primers within the assay. Sequence reads were collapsed and filtered to measure the absolute abundance of every unique TCRbeta CDR3 rearrangement. For each sample, productive Simpson clonality was calculated by taking the square root of Simpson's diversity index across productive rearrangements. TCRdb took over this immuneACCESS table, retaining in-frame rearrangements with V and J assigned. Such tables are incomplete; in checked studies, under half of the missing clones stem from an unresolved V gene, and the remainder is unexplained. D and trimming come from the DNA, and the V and J calls and clone size come from that table. In all, the sample holds more than 60,000 clones, and about 83% of those were seen once. Clones ranked in the top ten supply roughly 5.3% of the sample.

Per the germline V gene, SGHTA is the CDR1 and FQGNSA is the CDR2. At the junction V is shortened by 1 base and J by 7 bases, with 16 bases in between. The CDR3 runs 15 amino acids, cysteine and phenylalanine included. Only CDR3 DNA is held: 45 bases, read in frame from base 1. A note on this clone: Its antigen has not been determined. Per-base quality was not reported, and no clone a single base away is much larger than it.

The chain couples TRBV7-2 to TRBJ2-5; there is no confident call for the D gene. The specimen sequenced was peripheral blood. The sequence derives from a woman of 80 years or more with active or convalescent COVID-19. The CDR3 in this case is CASSLGSGRQATQYF. In nucleotide form, the sequence is TGTGCCAGCAGCTTAGGTAGTGGCAGGCAGGCGACCCAGTACTTC.